This is a list of T cell receptor beta chains from one sample in a study of control samples from healthy donors and cancer patients. Some clones are missing from TCRdb's copy, which holds only in-frame ones; the method was immunoSEQ multiplex PCR. The sample has roughly 50,000 clones, nearly 96% seen once. The sequencing sample was made of blood. The receptors stem from a woman between 25 and 40 years old in good health. Both conserved end residues are part of each CDR3. Each record gives: J gene, V gene, clone size, D gene, CDR3 protein, CDR3 DNA. A D gene is named only where the DNA matches it firmly. Size tells how often a clone was seen (once, few, many) or the class of an expanded clone, and some rows leave it out.

>TRBJ1-1|TRBV6-5|.|.
CAITYRDSDTEAFF
TGTGCCATAACCTACAGGGATTCGGACACTGAAGCTTTCTTT
>TRBJ2-5|TRBV7-9|.|.
CASSLGQKTQYF
TGTGCCAGCAGCTTGGGTCAGAAGACCCAGTACTTC
>TRBJ1-6|TRBV4-1|.|.
CASSQVHYNSPLHF
TGCGCCAGCAGCCAAGTACACTATAATTCACCCCTCCACTTT
>TRBJ1-1|TRBV5-1|.|TRBD1
CASSLEGGWNTEAFF
TGCGCCAGCAGCTTGGAAGGGGGCTGGAACACTGAAGCTTTCTTT
>TRBJ2-1|TRBV19|.|.
CASSGIRSPIYNEQFF
TGTGCCAGTAGTGGTATACGATCTCCCATATACAATGAGCAGTTCTTC
>TRBJ2-7|TRBV4-2|once|.
CASSQVLRDPYEQYF
TGTGCCAGCAGCCAAGTCTTGCGGGACCCCTACGAGCAGTACTTC
>TRBJ2-5|TRBV28|.|TRBD1
CATQDGQGSWETQYF
TGTGCCACCCAAGACGGACAGGGGAGCTGGGAGACCCAGTACTTC
>TRBJ2-7|TRBV28|once|TRBD2
CASTSGTSAYEQYF
TGTGCCAGCACTTCGGGGACTAGCGCCTACGAGCAGTACTTC
>TRBJ2-7|TRBV5-6|.|.
CASSLPGGIHEQYF
TGTGCCAGCAGCTTGCCCGGCGGGATCCACGAGCAGTACTTC
>TRBJ2-1|TRBV7-9|.|TRBD2
CASSPRTLAGGMNEQFF
TGTGCCAGCAGCCCCAGAACACTAGCGGGAGGGATGAATGAGCAGTTCTTC
>TRBJ2-2|TRBV5-1|.|TRBD1
CASSVNTGTGYTGELFF
TGCGCCAGCAGCGTGAATACCGGGACAGGGTACACCGGGGAGCTGTTTTTT
>TRBJ2-5|TRBV5-4|.|.
CASSVGGREGRATRGETQYF
TGTGCCAGCAGCGTGGGGGGCCGGGAGGGCCGGGCCACCAGGGGGGAGACCCAGTACTTC
>TRBJ1-6|TRBV7-9|.|.
CAVSPRGDSPLHF
TGTGCCGTCTCCCCCCGGGGGGATTCACCCCTCCACTTT
>TRBJ2-1|TRBV6-6|.|.
CASARAEQFF
TGTGCCAGCGCTCGGGCTGAGCAGTTCTTC
>TRBJ1-4|TRBV6-1|.|.
CASSEEGQWREKLFF
TGTGCCAGCAGTGAAGAGGGCCAGTGGCGTGAAAAACTGTTTTTT
>TRBJ2-1|TRBV30|.|TRBD2
CAWRREGYNEQFF
TGTGCCTGGAGGCGGGAGGGGTACAATGAGCAGTTCTTC
>TRBJ2-1|TRBV12-3/TRBV12-4|.|.
CASSLVFHEQFF
TGTGCCAGCAGTTTAGTTTTCCATGAGCAGTTCTTC
>TRBJ1-5|TRBV28|.|.
CASTPAGSTQPQHF
TGTGCCAGCACCCCCGCGGGGTCGACTCAGCCCCAGCATTTT
>TRBJ2-3|TRBV6-5|.|.
CASSHGFTDTQYF
TGTGCCAGCAGTCACGGATTCACAGATACGCAGTATTTT
>TRBJ2-6|TRBV27|.|.
CASSLYRPSGANVLTF
TGTGCCAGCAGTTTATACAGACCCTCTGGGGCCAACGTCCTGACTTTC
>TRBJ2-5|TRBV12-3/TRBV12-4|.|TRBD1
CASSYRGRETQYF
TGTGCCAGCAGTTACAGGGGTAGGGAGACCCAGTACTTC
>TRBJ1-5|TRBV28|.|.
CASSLGRYSNQPQHF
TGTGCCAGCAGTTTAGGACGGTATAGCAATCAGCCCCAGCATTTT
>TRBJ2-3|TRBV27|.|.
CASSSPGRYGTDTQYF
TGTGCCAGCAGTTCTCCGGGTCGCTACGGCACAGATACGCAGTATTTT
>TRBJ2-7|TRBV28|.|TRBD1
CASSFRDRGPYEQYF
TGTGCCAGCAGTTTCCGGGACAGGGGGCCTTACGAGCAGTACTTC
>TRBJ1-1|TRBV6-5|.|.
CASRSAAEAFF
TGTGCCAGCAGATCCGCAGCTGAAGCTTTCTTT
>TRBJ1-5|TRBV15|.|.
CATSRVPIGGNQPQHF
TGTGCCACCAGCAGAGTTCCTATTGGGGGCAATCAGCCCCAGCATTTT
>TRBJ1-3|TRBV12-5|.|.
CASVNQGPTILSGNTIYF
TGTGCTAGTGTTAACCAGGGCCCAACGATTTTATCTGGAAACACCATATATTTT
>TRBJ2-7|TRBV11-2|once|TRBD1
CASSHPGTGTYEQYF
TGTGCCAGCAGCCACCCGGGGACAGGGACCTACGAGCAGTACTTC
>TRBJ2-1|TRBV7-9|.|TRBD2
CASSAAGAGANNEQFF
TGTGCCAGCAGCGCGGCCGGAGCGGGAGCCAACAATGAGCAGTTCTTC
>TRBJ2-7|TRBV4-2|.|.
CASSQERAESYEQYF
TGTGCCAGCAGCCAAGAGAGAGCGGAATCCTACGAGCAGTACTTC
>TRBJ2-7|TRBV18|.|.
CASSPDSRREQYF
TGTGCCAGCTCACCTGACAGCCGTCGCGAGCAGTACTTC
>TRBJ1-5|TRBV6-1|few|.
CASSEMGGSGNQPQHF
TGTGCCAGCAGTGAAATGGGGGGCTCGGGCAATCAGCCCCAGCATTTT
>TRBJ2-2|TRBV7-3|.|.
CASSLTVLADKPGELFF
TGTGCCAGCAGCTTAACCGTCCTAGCTGACAAACCCGGGGAGCTGTTTTTT
>TRBJ2-2|TRBV7-6|.|TRBD2
CASSTTRAGGTGELFF
TGTGCCAGCAGCACCACGCGGGCGGGGGGCACCGGGGAGCTGTTTTTT
>TRBJ1-2|TRBV19|.|.
CASSSTPGSSFGYTF
TGTGCCAGTAGTTCGACCCCAGGGTCGTCCTTTGGCTACACCTTC
>TRBJ2-3|TRBV9|.|.
CASSVAPADTDTQYF
TGTGCCAGCAGCGTAGCACCGGCGGACACAGATACGCAGTATTTT
>TRBJ2-3|TRBV28|.|TRBD2
CASSDLSGRQGTQYF
TGTGCCAGCAGCGACCTTAGCGGGAGGCAGGGTACGCAGTATTTT
>TRBJ2-7|TRBV27|.|TRBD2
CASSLSSSGSVYEQYF
TGTGCCAGCAGTTTATCGAGCAGCGGGAGCGTATACGAGCAGTACTTC
>TRBJ2-2|TRBV2|once|TRBD2
CASRPETSNTGELFF
TGTGCCAGCAGACCAGAGACTAGCAACACCGGGGAGCTGTTTTTT
>TRBJ2-2|TRBV3-1/TRBV3-2|.|TRBD2
CASSPGTSGRRTGELFF
TGTGCCAGCAGCCCCGGGACTAGCGGGAGGAGAACCGGGGAGCTGTTTTTT